This TCR beta chain was captured in a study of cytomegalovirus exposure and HLA in healthy donors. PCR amplification relied on 60 Vbeta primers (plus 13 Jbeta primers). The data were produced by immunoSEQ multiplex PCR, yet TCRdb's version contains in-frame clones alone and is incomplete. The sample yields some 180,000 clones, around 74% seen once. Study-level points and caveats: Most TCR sequences were rare, but some public TCRs occurred in many donors. In vitro, a few CMV-associated chains proved specific for CMV antigens. Reports described diagnosis of cytomegalovirus status by the classifier as highly specific and sensitive.

A remark on this clone: The antigen remains unidentified. The junction and the germline gene differ at one end; a read error may be behind it.

Germline CDR1 and CDR2: SEHNR and FQNEAQ (reference sequence). CDR3 length: 11 residues. The receptor was derived from a male donor in good health and CMV-seronegative. V is TRBV7-9 and J is TRBJ1-1, with no clear D. Sequencing input: PBMCs. The CDR3 protein is CSSTPTREAFF. CDR3 DNA: TGTTCCAGCACCCCCACCCGGGAAGCTTTCTTT.